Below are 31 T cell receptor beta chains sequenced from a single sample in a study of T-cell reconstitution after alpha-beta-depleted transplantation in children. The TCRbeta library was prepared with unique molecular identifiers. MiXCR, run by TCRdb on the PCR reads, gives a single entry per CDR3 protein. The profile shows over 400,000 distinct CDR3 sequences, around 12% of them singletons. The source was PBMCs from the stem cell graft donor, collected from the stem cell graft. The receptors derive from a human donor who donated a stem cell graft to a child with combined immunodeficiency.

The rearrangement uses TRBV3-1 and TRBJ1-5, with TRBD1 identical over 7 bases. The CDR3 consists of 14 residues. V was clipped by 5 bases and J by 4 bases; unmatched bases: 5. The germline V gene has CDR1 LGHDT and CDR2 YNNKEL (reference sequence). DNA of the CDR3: TGTGCCAGCAGCGACAGGGTGGGTAATCAGCCCCAGCATTTT. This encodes CASSDRVGNQPQHF.

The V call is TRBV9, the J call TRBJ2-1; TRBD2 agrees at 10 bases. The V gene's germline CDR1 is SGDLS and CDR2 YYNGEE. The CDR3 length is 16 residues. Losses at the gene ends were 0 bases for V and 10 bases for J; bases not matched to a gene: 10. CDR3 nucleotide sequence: TGTGCCAGCAGCGTAGGGGCTAGCGGGAGCTCGGAAGAGCAGTTCTTC. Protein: CASSVGASGSSEEQFF. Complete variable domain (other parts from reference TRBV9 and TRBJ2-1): DSGVTQTPKHLITATGQRVTLRCSPRSGDLSVYWYQQSLDQGLQFLIQYYNGEERAKGNILERFSAQQFPDLHSELNLSSLELGDSALYFCASSVGASGSSEEQFFGPGTRLTVL.

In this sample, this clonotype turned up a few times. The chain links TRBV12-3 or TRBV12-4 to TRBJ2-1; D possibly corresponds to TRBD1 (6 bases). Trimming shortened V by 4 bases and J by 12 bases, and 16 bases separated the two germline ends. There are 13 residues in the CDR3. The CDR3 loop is CASSYGIQGWQFF. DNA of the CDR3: TGTGCCAGCAGTTACGGCATACAGGGATGGCAGTTCTTC.

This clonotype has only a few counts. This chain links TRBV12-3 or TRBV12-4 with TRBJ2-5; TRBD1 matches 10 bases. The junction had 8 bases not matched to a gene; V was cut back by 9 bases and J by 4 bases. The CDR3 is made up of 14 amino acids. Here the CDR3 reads CASSRDRGLETQYF. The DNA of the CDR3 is TGTGCCAGTAGCCGGGACAGGGGATTAGAGACCCAGTACTTC.

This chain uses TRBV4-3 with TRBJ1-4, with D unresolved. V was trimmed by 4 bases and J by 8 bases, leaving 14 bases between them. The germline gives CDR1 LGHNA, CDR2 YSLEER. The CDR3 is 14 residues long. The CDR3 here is CASSPNQRAEKLFF. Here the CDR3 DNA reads TGCGCCAGCAGCCCTAATCAGAGAGCGGAAAAACTGTTTTTT.

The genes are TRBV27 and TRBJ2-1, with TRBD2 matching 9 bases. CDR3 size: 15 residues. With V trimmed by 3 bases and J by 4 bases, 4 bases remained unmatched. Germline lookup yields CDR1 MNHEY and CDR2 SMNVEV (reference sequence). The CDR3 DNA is TGTGCCAGCAGTTTGACTAGCGGTCAGTACAATGAGCAGTTCTTC. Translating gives CASSLTSGQYNEQFF.

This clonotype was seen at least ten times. The CDR3, as DNA: TGCAGTTTACAGGGTGCGGATAACAATGAGCAGTTCTTC. Its protein product is CSLQGADNNEQFF. The chain uses TRBV20-1 and TRBJ2-1; perhaps TRBD1 as D (6 bases). Deletions cut 8 bases from V and 5 bases from J, with 16 bases between. The CDR3 has 13 amino acids. CDR1 is DFQATT, CDR2 SNEGSKA, per germline (reference sequence).

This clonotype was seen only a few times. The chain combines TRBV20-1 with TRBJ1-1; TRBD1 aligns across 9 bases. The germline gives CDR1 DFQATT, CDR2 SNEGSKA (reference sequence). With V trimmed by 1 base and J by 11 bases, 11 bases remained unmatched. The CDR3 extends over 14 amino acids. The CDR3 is CSARAGTGRALAFF. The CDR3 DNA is TGCAGTGCTAGAGCCGGGACAGGGAGGGCTTTGGCTTTCTTT.

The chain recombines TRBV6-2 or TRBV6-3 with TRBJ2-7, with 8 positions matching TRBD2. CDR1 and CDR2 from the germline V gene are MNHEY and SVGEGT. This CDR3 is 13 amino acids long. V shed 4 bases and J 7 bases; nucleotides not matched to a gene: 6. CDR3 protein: CASSSIAGLEQYF. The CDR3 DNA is TGTGCCAGCAGTTCCATAGCGGGGCTTGAGCAGTACTTC.

Here the CDR3 DNA reads TGTGCCAGCAGTATCCGGGACAGGGGTATTCTAGCGCCCTACAATGAGCAGTTCTTC. Protein: CASSIRDRGILAPYNEQFF. The chain is built from TRBV25-1 and TRBJ2-1, with 10 bases lining up with TRBD1. Unmatched junction bases numbered 15, after V lost 5 bases and J lost 2 bases. Germline V lookup: CDR1 MGHDK, CDR2 SYGVNS. The CDR3 extends over 19 amino acids.

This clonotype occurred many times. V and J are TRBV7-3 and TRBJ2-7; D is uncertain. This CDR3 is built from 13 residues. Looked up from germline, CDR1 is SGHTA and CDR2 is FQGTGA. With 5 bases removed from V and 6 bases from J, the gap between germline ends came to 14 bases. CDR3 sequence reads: CASSPYPSGEQYF. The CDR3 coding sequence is TGTGCCAGCAGCCCTTATCCCAGTGGCGAGCAGTACTTC.

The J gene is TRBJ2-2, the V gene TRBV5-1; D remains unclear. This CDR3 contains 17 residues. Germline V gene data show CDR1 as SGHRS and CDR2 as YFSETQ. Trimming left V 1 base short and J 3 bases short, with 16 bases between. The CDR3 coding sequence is TGCGCCAGCAGCTTGAGGAGCGCGCCACGGGACACCGGGGAGCTGTTTTTT. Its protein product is CASSLRSAPRDTGELFF.

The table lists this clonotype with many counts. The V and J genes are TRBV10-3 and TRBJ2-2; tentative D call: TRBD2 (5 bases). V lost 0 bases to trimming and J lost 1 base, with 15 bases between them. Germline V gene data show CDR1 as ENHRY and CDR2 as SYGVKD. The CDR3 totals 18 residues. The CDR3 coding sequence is TGTGCCATCAGTGAGTCGTCCGCGCGGGTGGAGAACACCGGGGAGCTGTTTTTT. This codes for CAISESSARVENTGELFF.

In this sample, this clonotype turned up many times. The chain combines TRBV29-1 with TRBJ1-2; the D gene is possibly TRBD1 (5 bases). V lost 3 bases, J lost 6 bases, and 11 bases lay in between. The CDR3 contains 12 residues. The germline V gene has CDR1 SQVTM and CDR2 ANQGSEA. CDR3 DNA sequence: TGCAGCGTTGACTCCGGGGGGAATGGCTACACCTTC. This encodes CSVDSGGNGYTF.

The CDR3 spells CASSEIARSTDTQYF. CDR3 nucleotide sequence: TGTGCCAGCAGTGAGATAGCGCGAAGCACAGATACGCAGTATTTT. The V and J genes are TRBV12-3 or TRBV12-4 and TRBJ2-3; D perhaps matches TRBD2 (5 bases). This CDR3 contains 15 residues. Trimming removed 5 bases at V and 0 bases at J, with 12 bases between.

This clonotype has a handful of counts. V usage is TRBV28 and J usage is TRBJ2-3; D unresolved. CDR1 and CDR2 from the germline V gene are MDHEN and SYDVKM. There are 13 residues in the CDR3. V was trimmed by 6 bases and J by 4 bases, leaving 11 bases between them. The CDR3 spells CASSRHRADTQYF. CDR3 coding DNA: TGTGCCAGCAGCAGGCATAGGGCAGATACGCAGTATTTT.

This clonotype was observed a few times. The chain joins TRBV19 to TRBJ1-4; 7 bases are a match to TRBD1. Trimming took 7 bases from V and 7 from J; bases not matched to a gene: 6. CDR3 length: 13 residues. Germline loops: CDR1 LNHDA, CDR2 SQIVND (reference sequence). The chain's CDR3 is CASKRGPSEKLFF. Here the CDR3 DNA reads TGTGCCAGTAAGAGGGGGCCGTCTGAAAAACTGTTTTTT.

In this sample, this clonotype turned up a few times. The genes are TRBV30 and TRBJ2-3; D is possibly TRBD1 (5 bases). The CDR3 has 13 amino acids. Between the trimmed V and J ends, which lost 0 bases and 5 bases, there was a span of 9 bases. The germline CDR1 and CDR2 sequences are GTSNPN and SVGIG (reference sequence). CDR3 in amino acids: CAWSVRGLDTQYF. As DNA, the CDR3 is TGTGCCTGGAGTGTAAGGGGATTAGATACGCAGTATTTT.

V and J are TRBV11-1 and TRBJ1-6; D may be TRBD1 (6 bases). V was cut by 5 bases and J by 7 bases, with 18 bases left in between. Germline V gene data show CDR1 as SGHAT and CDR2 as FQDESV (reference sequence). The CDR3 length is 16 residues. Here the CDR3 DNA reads TGTGCCAGCAGCCCAGGGGAACGACAGAACAATTCACCCCTCCACTTT. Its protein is CASSPGERQNNSPLHF.

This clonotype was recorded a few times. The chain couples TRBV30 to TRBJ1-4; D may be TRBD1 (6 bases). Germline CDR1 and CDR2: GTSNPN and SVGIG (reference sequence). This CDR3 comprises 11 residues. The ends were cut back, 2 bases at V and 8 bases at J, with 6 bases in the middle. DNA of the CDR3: TGTGCCTGGAGTAGGGGGGAAAAACTGTTTTTT. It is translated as CAWSRGEKLFF.

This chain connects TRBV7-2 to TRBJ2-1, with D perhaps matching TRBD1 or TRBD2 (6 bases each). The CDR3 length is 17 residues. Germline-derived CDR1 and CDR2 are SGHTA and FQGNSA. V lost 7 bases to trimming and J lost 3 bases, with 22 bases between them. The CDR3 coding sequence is TGTGCCAGCATTATCCTGGGGGGCACTCCTTACTACAATGAGCAGTTCTTC. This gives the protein CASIILGGTPYYNEQFF.

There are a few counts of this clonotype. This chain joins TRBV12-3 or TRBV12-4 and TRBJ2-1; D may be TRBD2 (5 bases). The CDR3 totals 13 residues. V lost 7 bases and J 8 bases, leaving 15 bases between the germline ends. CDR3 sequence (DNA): TGTGCCAGCACACGTCGGGGTTTCGATGAGCAGTTCTTC. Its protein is CASTRRGFDEQFF.

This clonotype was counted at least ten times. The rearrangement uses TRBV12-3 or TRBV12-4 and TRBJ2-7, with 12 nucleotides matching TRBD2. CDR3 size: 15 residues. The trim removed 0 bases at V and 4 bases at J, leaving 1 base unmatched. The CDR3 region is CASSLATSGRYEQYF. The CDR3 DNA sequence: TGTGCCAGCAGTTTAGCGACTAGCGGGAGATACGAGCAGTACTTC.

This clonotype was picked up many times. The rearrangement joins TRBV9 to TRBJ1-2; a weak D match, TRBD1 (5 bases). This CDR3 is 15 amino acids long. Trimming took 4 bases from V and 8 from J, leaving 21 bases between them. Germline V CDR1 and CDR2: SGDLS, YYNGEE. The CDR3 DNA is TGTGCCAGCAGCCCCAACACCGGGACTAATAAGGGCTACACCTTC. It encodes CASSPNTGTNKGYTF.

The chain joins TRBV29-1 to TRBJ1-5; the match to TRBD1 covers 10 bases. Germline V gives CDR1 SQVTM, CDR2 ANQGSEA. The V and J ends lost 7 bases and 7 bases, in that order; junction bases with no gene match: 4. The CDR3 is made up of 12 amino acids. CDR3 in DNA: TGCAGCGCCGGACAGGGGGGCCAGCCCCAGCATTTT. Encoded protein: CSAGQGGQPQHF. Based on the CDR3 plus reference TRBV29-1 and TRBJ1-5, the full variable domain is SAVISQKPSRDICQRGTSLTIQCQVDSQVTMMFWYRQQPGQSLTLIATANQGSEATYESGFVIDKFPISRPNLTFSTLTVSNMSPEDSSIYLCSAGQGGQPQHFGDGTRLSIL.

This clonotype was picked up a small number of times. CDR3 nucleotide sequence: TGCGCCAGCAGCCAAGTGCCAGGGCTGAGAGAGCAGTTCTTC. This encodes CASSQVPGLREQFF. The chain uses TRBV4-1 and TRBJ2-1; maybe TRBD1 (5 bases). Germline CDR1 reads MGHRA; CDR2 reads YSYEKL. V lost 1 base to trimming and J lost 10 bases, with 14 bases between them. The CDR3 runs to 14 residues.

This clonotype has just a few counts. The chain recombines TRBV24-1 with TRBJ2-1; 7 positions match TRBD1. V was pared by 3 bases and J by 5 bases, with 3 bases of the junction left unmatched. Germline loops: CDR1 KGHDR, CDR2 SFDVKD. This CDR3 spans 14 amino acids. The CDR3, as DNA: TGTGCCACCAGTGATGCCAGGGGGAACAATGAGCAGTTCTTC. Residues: CATSDARGNNEQFF.

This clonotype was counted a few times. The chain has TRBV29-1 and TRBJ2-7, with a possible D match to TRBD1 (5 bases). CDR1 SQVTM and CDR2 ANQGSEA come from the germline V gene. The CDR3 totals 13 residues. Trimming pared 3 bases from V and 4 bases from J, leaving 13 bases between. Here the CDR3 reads CSVEGRARYEQYF. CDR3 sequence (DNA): TGCAGCGTTGAGGGCAGGGCGAGATACGAGCAGTACTTC.

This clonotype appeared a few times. The CDR3 DNA reads TGTGCCAGCAGCCCAGGGGGCCTCGGCCCGCCCGGGGAGCTGTTTTTT. Protein: CASSPGGLGPPGELFF. This chain links TRBV5-6 with TRBJ2-2; 8 bases match TRBD1. Germline trimming cut 4 bases from V and 6 bases from J; bases unmatched to any gene: 11. The CDR3 spans 16 residues. Germline CDR1 is SGHDT and CDR2 is YYEEEE.

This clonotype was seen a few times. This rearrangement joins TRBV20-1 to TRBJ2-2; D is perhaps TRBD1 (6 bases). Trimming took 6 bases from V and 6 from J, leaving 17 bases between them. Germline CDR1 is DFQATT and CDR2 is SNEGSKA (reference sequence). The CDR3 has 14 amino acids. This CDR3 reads CSAPLVGAPGELFF. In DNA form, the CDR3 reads TGCAGTGCCCCCCTTGTGGGGGCGCCCGGGGAGCTGTTTTTT.

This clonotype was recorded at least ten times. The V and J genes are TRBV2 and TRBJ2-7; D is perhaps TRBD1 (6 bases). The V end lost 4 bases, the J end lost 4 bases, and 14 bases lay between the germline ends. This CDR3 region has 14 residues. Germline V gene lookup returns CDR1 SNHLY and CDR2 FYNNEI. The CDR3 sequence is CASSGPGDLYEQYF. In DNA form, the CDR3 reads TGTGCCAGCAGTGGGCCAGGGGACCTATACGAGCAGTACTTC.